The 31 T cell receptor beta chains listed next were all sequenced from one sample in a study of follicular helper T cells after annual influenza vaccination. Profiling relied on immunoSEQ multiplex PCR, and the TCRdb table lists in-frame clones only, not all of them. Among about 14,000 clones listed, roughly 86% were seen once. Time point noted: 2014-2015 season, pre-vaccination. The source material was CXCR5- memory CD4+ T cells sorted from blood, sampled on the day of influenza vaccination. These receptors originate from an adult who received the influenza vaccine.

V usage is TRBV30 and J usage is TRBJ2-5; D unresolved. The CDR3 contains 15 residues. Germline CDR1 GTSNPN, CDR2 SVGIG (reference sequence). The V and J ends lost 4 bases and 5 bases respectively, with 20 bases between them. CDR3 sequence reads: CAWTVGTRVVETQYF. The DNA of the CDR3 is TGTGCCTGGACGGTTGGAACCCGAGTAGTGGAGACCCAGTACTTC.

This chain joins TRBV4-1 and TRBJ2-6, with no clear D. Germline CDR1 MGHRA, CDR2 YSYEKL. Trimming cost V 1 base and J 4 bases, with 17 bases left between them. This CDR3 spans 18 amino acids. DNA of the CDR3: TGCGCCAGCAGCCAAGTCCCTTCCCCCCCTCTGGGGGCCAACGTCCTGACTTTC. This codes for CASSQVPSPPLGANVLTF.

The count of this clone is one. The chain links TRBV5-1 to TRBJ2-3, with TRBD2 as a possible D gene (5 bases). Germline values: CDR1 SGHRS, CDR2 YFSETQ. The CDR3 has 16 amino acids. The V end lost 0 bases, the J end lost 9 bases, and 20 bases lay between the germline ends. CDR3 sequence: CASSLATTKPMDTQYF. DNA of the CDR3: TGCGCCAGCAGCTTGGCGACTACAAAACCCATGGACACGCAGTATTTT.

The chain joins TRBV18 to TRBJ1-5, with 8 bases aligning to TRBD1. The V gene's germline CDR1 is KGHSH and CDR2 LQKENI. Trimming cost V 5 bases and J 5 bases; bases outside gene matches: 2. The CDR3 length is 13 residues. The DNA for the CDR3 is TGTGCCAGCTCAACGACAGGGGATCAGCCCCAGCATTTT. It specifies CASSTTGDQPQHF.

This clone appeared a single time. CDR3: CASSLRGGEKLFF. CDR3 nucleotide sequence: TGTGCCAGCAGCCTTAGGGGAGGAGAAAAACTGTTTTTT. This chain connects TRBV6-6 to TRBJ1-4; D perhaps matches TRBD1 (5 bases). V was trimmed by 6 bases and J by 8 bases, leaving 13 bases between them. The CDR3 totals 13 residues. The germline CDR1 and CDR2 sequences are MNHNY and SVGAGI (reference sequence).

The rearrangement links TRBV10-3 to TRBJ2-3; TRBD1 aligns across 8 bases. Germline assignment: CDR1 ENHRY and CDR2 SYGVKD. Losses at the gene ends were 5 bases for V and 2 bases for J; bases not matched to a gene: 12. There are 17 residues in the CDR3. The CDR3 loop is CAISTQGAVPNTDTQYF. CDR3 nucleotide sequence: TGTGCCATCAGTACCCAGGGGGCGGTTCCCAACACAGATACGCAGTATTTT.

The rearrangement links TRBV18 to TRBJ2-1; 11 bases are shared with TRBD2. The V gene end was trimmed by 6 bases and the J gene end by 7 bases; junction bases not matched to a gene: 5. The CDR3 runs to 14 residues. Germline loops: CDR1 KGHSH, CDR2 LQKENI. The CDR3 nucleotides are TGTGCCAGCTCCCGGGGGACTAGCGGTAATGAGCAGTTCTTC. Amino acid sequence: CASSRGTSGNEQFF.

The J gene is TRBJ2-1, the V gene TRBV6-5; weak D call: TRBD2 (6 bases). The V gene's germline CDR1 is MNHEY and CDR2 SVGAGI. The CDR3 extends over 14 amino acids. Trimming removed 5 bases from V and 6 bases from J, with 14 bases in between. CDR3 coding DNA: TGTGCCAGCAGTAAGGGGCTGGGGGGCAATGAGCAGTTCTTC. Translation: CASSKGLGGNEQFF.

This clone occurred a few times. The rearrangement uses TRBV30 and TRBJ1-2; D perhaps matches TRBD1 (6 bases). V was cut by 1 base and J by 6 bases, with 12 bases left in between. The CDR3 spans 13 residues. Germline loops: CDR1 GTSNPN, CDR2 SVGIG (reference sequence). CDR3 sequence: CAWSEQGLDGYTF. The CDR3 coding sequence is TGTGCCTGGAGTGAACAGGGACTAGATGGCTACACCTTC.

The rearrangement links TRBV11-2 to TRBJ1-3, with D tentatively TRBD1 (5 bases). Trimming removed 5 bases at V and 5 bases at J, with 22 bases between. Germline V gene sequence: CDR1 SGHAT, CDR2 FQNNGV. This CDR3 comprises 17 residues. CDR3 nucleotides: TGTGCCAGCAGCACACCGGGACCTTCGAAGGGGAGAAACACCATATATTTT. Translated: CASSTPGPSKGRNTIYF.

V is TRBV10-3 and J is TRBJ1-1; D call uncertain. The CDR3 is 12 amino acids. V lost 4 bases, J lost 6 bases, and 9 bases lay in between. Germline V gene lookup returns CDR1 ENHRY and CDR2 SYGVKD. CDR3 sequence (DNA): TGTGCCATCAGTGGGGTCGGAGCTGAAGCTTTCTTT. This codes for CAISGVGAEAFF.

The chain combines TRBV6-7 with TRBJ2-1, with a possible D match to TRBD2 (5 bases). TRBV6-7 is sorted into the ORF group, with uncertain function. The CDR3 spans 11 residues. V was shortened by 11 bases and J by 5 bases, with 10 bases between the two germline ends. The DNA for the CDR3 is TGTGCCGGGAGTGACGACAATGAGCAGTTCTTC. Encoded protein: CAGSDDNEQFF.

V usage is TRBV28 and J usage is TRBJ2-5; D is unclear. Germline values: CDR1 MDHEN, CDR2 SYDVKM. V was clipped by 4 bases and J by 4 bases, with 10 bases between them. This CDR3 has 13 residues. In nucleotides, the CDR3 is TGTGCCAGCAGTTATAACACAGTAGAGACCCAGTACTTC. Encoded protein: CASSYNTVETQYF.

The chain has TRBV19 and TRBJ1-1; D possibly corresponds to TRBD1 (6 bases). In germline, CDR1 is LNHDA, CDR2 SQIVND (reference sequence). The CDR3 has 16 amino acids. Trimming cost V 5 bases and J 4 bases, with 20 bases left between them. The CDR3: CASSLPRGPAGTEAFF. Here the CDR3 DNA reads TGTGCCAGTAGTTTACCCCGGGGGCCGGCCGGCACTGAAGCTTTCTTT.

The chain recombines TRBV11-2 with TRBJ2-6; no clear D. The CDR3 sequence is 15 residues long. V lost 6 bases to trimming and J lost 0 bases, with 9 bases between them. Per the germline V gene, CDR1 is SGHAT and CDR2 is FQNNGV. The CDR3 coding sequence is TGTGCCAGCAGTAGGACGAACTCTGGGGCCAACGTCCTGACTTTC. Amino acid sequence: CASSRTNSGANVLTF.

The chain employs TRBV7-2 and TRBJ2-2; the D gene is possibly TRBD2 (6 bases). The CDR3 is 16 residues long. Germline-derived CDR1 and CDR2 are SGHTA and FQGNSA. The V end was cut by 4 bases, the J end by 2 bases, with 14 bases between. The CDR3 protein is CASSSSGLANTGELFF. CDR3 sequence (DNA): TGTGCCAGCAGCTCCTCGGGACTTGCTAACACCGGGGAGCTGTTTTTT.

This chain uses TRBV7-6 with TRBJ2-5; 9 bases are a match to TRBD1. V trimming: 3 bases; J trimming: 1 base; junction bases outside the gene matches: 15. From germline, CDR1 is SGHVS and CDR2 FNYEAQ. CDR3 size: 19 residues. CDR3 protein: CASSFPEGRGQGFQETQYF. The CDR3 DNA reads TGTGCCAGCAGCTTCCCGGAGGGTCGGGGACAGGGATTCCAAGAGACCCAGTACTTC.

The rearrangement joins TRBV5-1 to TRBJ2-6; no definite D call. CDR3 length: 18 residues. Trimming pared 0 bases from V and 0 bases from J, leaving 13 bases between. Germline V gene data show CDR1 as SGHRS and CDR2 as YFSETQ. DNA of the CDR3: TGCGCCAGCAGCTTGGGAAATGGACGGCGCTCTGGGGCCAACGTCCTGACTTTC. This sequence encodes CASSLGNGRRSGANVLTF.

This chain joins TRBV5-4 and TRBJ2-7; D ambiguous. The ends were cut back, 0 bases at V and 6 bases at J, with 13 bases in the middle. Germline V gives CDR1 SGHNT, CDR2 YYREEE (reference sequence). The CDR3 extends over 14 amino acids. CDR3 sequence reads: CASSLGGPSGEQYF. CDR3 DNA sequence: TGTGCCAGCAGCTTGGGCGGTCCTTCGGGCGAGCAGTACTTC.

This clone was counted between two and nine times. The CDR3 bases are TGTGCCAGCAGCGCGAATAGCGTCTGGGGGGCGCGTGGCTACACCTTC. Its protein is CASSANSVWGARGYTF. The rearrangement links TRBV9 to TRBJ1-2; a weak D match, TRBD1 (6 bases). The germline V gene encodes CDR1 SGDLS and CDR2 YYNGEE. With 3 bases removed from V and 7 bases from J, the gap between germline ends came to 22 bases. CDR3 length equals 16 residues.

V is TRBV6-1 and J is TRBJ2-7; a possible D gene is TRBD1 (6 bases). Per germline, CDR1 MNHNS and CDR2 SASEGT. This CDR3 has 14 amino acids. V lost 7 bases to trimming and J lost 2 bases, with 15 bases between them. The CDR3 coding sequence is TGTGCCAGCAAGAAGACAGGTACAACCTACGAGCAGTACTTC. This gives the protein CASKKTGTTYEQYF.

Remarks on this clone: At one of its ends the junction is not consistent with the germline gene, which may arise from a read error. Other DNA sequences of this sample code for an identical CDR3. V gene TRBV9 combines with J gene TRBJ2-1; tentative D call: TRBD2 (5 bases). Germline V gives CDR1 SGDLS, CDR2 YYNGEE. The CDR3 totals 15 residues. The CDR3 bases are TGTGCCAGTAGCGTACGGGCTAGTTTTGACAATGAGCAGTTCTTC. This gives the protein CASSVRASFDNEQFF.

V is TRBV27 and J is TRBJ1-1; unclear D gene. The V and J ends lost 4 bases and 10 bases respectively, with 19 bases between them. Germline-derived CDR1 and CDR2 are MNHEY and SMNVEV (reference sequence). The CDR3 contains 14 residues. The CDR3: CASSSLFPFSGAFF. The CDR3 DNA reads as TGTGCCAGCAGTTCCCTTTTCCCCTTCTCTGGAGCTTTCTTT.

The genes are TRBV7-2 and TRBJ1-1; D call uncertain. CDR1 and CDR2 (germline): SGHTA, FQGNSA. The CDR3 is 15 amino acids. The germline V and J ends were trimmed by 1 base and 0 bases, with 9 bases remaining between them. CDR3 sequence (DNA): TGTGCCAGCAGCTTAGTGGGTCAGCTGAACACTGAAGCTTTCTTT. The encoded protein is CASSLVGQLNTEAFF.

The CDR3 nucleotides read TGTGCCAGCAGCCTCACCCGACAGGGACCCTACGAGCAGTACTTC. It codes for CASSLTRQGPYEQYF. The chain recombines TRBV7-2 with TRBJ2-7; 7 bases agree with TRBD1. The V segment lost 5 bases and the J segment 2 bases; nucleotides outside the gene matches: 9. This CDR3 contains 15 residues. Germline V gene lookup returns CDR1 SGHTA and CDR2 FQGNSA.

V and J are TRBV5-5 and TRBJ2-5; 8 bases are a match to TRBD1. V gave up 4 bases and J gave up 1 base; unmatched junction bases: 6. This CDR3 has 15 amino acids. CDR1 SGHKS and CDR2 YYEKEE come from the germline V gene (reference sequence). The CDR3 DNA reads TGTGCCAGCAGCCGAGAGACAGGGGCCCAAGAGACCCAGTACTTC. Residues: CASSRETGAQETQYF.

This clone was found once. The V gene is TRBV29-1, the J gene TRBJ2-1; 15 bases line up with TRBD2. Trimming at V came to 4 bases and at J to 12 bases, leaving 4 bases not matched to a gene. CDR1 is SQVTM, CDR2 ANQGSEA, per germline. CDR3 length: 13 residues. Here the CDR3 DNA reads TGCAGCGTTGGGACTAGCGGGGGGGCGCGGCAGTTCTTC. Protein product: CSVGTSGGARQFF.

For the CDR3, the DNA is TGTGCCAGCAGCGACCCAGTTAGCTCACAAAGTCGGGCCAACGTCCTGACTTTC. This sequence encodes CASSDPVSSQSRANVLTF. The J gene is TRBJ2-6, the V gene TRBV7-4; unclear D gene. The germline V and J ends were trimmed by 5 bases and 5 bases, with 22 bases remaining between them. Germline-derived CDR1 and CDR2 are SGHVT and SQSDAQ. The CDR3 spans 18 residues.

The V and J genes are TRBV10-3 and TRBJ2-7; a possible D gene is TRBD1 (5 bases). This CDR3 spans 18 amino acids. Deletions cut 6 bases from V and 0 bases from J, with 24 bases between. Germline V gives CDR1 ENHRY, CDR2 SYGVKD. The CDR3 DNA reads as TGTGCCATCAGACAAACAGGTCGCCAAAATCGTAGCTCCTACGAGCAGTACTTC. It is translated as CAIRQTGRQNRSSYEQYF.

This clone appeared a few times. The chain is built from TRBV15 and TRBJ1-5; maybe TRBD1 (6 bases). V was shortened by 1 base and J by 4 bases, with 8 bases between the two germline ends. Germline V gene sequence: CDR1 LNHNV, CDR2 YYDKDF (reference sequence). This CDR3 is built from 14 residues. This CDR3 reads CATSRVGANQPQHF. The CDR3 nucleotides are TGTGCCACCAGCAGAGTGGGGGCAAATCAGCCCCAGCATTTT. Full variable domain (outside the CDR3, taken from reference TRBV15 and TRBJ1-5): DAMVIQNPRYQVTQFGKPVTLSCSQTLNHNVMYWYQQKSSQAPKLLFHYYDKDFNNEADTPDNFQSRRPNTSFCFLDIRSPGLGDTAMYLCATSRVGANQPQHFGDGTRLSIL.

V gene TRBV30 combines with J gene TRBJ1-6, with a tentative D call TRBD1 (6 bases). Trimming pared 0 bases from V and 7 bases from J, leaving 13 bases between. The length of the CDR3 is 15 residues. Germline lookup yields CDR1 GTSNPN and CDR2 SVGIG (reference sequence). CDR3: CAWSVIRQGNSPLHF. CDR3 coding DNA: TGTGCCTGGAGTGTAATTCGGCAGGGGAATTCACCCCTCCACTTT.